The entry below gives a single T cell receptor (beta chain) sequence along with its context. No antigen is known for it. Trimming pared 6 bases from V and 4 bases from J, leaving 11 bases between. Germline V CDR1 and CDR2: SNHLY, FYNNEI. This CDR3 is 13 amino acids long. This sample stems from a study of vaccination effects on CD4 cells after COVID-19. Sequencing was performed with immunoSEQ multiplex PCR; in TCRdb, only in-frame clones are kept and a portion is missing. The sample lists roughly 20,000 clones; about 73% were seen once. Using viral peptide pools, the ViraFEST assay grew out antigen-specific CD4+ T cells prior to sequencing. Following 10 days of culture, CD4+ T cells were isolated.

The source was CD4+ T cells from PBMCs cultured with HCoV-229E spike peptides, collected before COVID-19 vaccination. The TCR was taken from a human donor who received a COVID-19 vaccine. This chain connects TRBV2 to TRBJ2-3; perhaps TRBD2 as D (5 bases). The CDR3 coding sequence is TGTGCCAGCAGGTGGGAGAGGGCAGATACGCAGTATTTT. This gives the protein CASRWERADTQYF.